This entry lists 20 T cell receptor beta chains sequenced from one sample in a study of CD8 T cells in Susac syndrome. Random hexamers were used to reverse transcribe the RNA input (about 0.45 to 1 ug). One entry per CDR3 protein results from TCRdb running MiXCR on the immunoSEQ multiplex PCR reads. Of 150,000 or so distinct CDR3 sequences listed, around 92% are singletons. The specimen sequenced was CD4+ T cells from PBMCs. The origin of the receptors is a human donor in good health.

The V gene is TRBV27, the J gene TRBJ2-6, with TRBD1 matching 8 bases. The CDR3 runs to 19 residues. In germline, CDR1 is MNHEY, CDR2 SMNVEV (reference sequence). V lost 4 bases and J lost 4; bases outside the gene matches: 15. For the CDR3, the DNA is TGTGCCAGCAGTTCCCAATGGGGTGACAGGGGATCGGGGGCCAACGTCCTGACTTTC. Protein sequence: CASSSQWGDRGSGANVLTF.

The chain combines TRBV28 with TRBJ2-7; D uncertain. CDR3 length: 14 residues. V was pared by 9 bases and J by 3 bases, with 18 bases between. Germline CDR1 MDHEN, CDR2 SYDVKM. Here the CDR3 reads CASTTTRPLYEQYF. In DNA form, the CDR3 reads TGTGCCAGTACCACGACACGACCCCTCTACGAGCAGTACTTC.

V and J are TRBV30 and TRBJ2-7, with D possibly being TRBD1 or TRBD2 (6 bases each). This CDR3 has 13 amino acids. V lost 2 bases to trimming and J lost 6 bases, with 14 bases between them. In germline, CDR1 is GTSNPN, CDR2 SVGIG (reference sequence). The CDR3 reads CAWSTGGQGEQYF. CDR3 in DNA: TGTGCCTGGAGTACCGGGGGCCAGGGCGAGCAGTACTTC.

The sample holds one count of this clonotype. Here the CDR3 reads CASSSWTGSYEQYF. As DNA, the CDR3 is TGTGCCAGCAGCTCCTGGACAGGATCCTACGAGCAGTACTTC. The rearrangement uses TRBV7-7 and TRBJ2-7, with 7 bases identical to TRBD1. The junction had 4 bases not matched to a gene; V was cut back by 4 bases and J by 1 base. In germline, CDR1 is SSHAT, CDR2 FNYEAQ (reference sequence). CDR3 length: 14 residues.

This clonotype was detected once. The J gene is TRBJ2-2, the V gene TRBV6-1, with 9 bases fitting TRBD2. CDR1 and CDR2 from the germline V gene are MNHNS and SASEGT. V was pared by 7 bases and J by 1 base, with 10 bases of the junction left unmatched. The CDR3 spans 17 residues. The CDR3: CASIDSGRGWNTGELFF. The CDR3 DNA follows: TGTGCCAGCATCGATAGCGGGAGAGGATGGAACACCGGGGAGCTGTTTTTT.

The chain combines TRBV18 with TRBJ2-7; D gene ambiguous. Trimming stripped 5 bases from V and 2 bases from J, with 7 bases between. Looked up from germline, CDR1 is KGHSH and CDR2 is LQKENI. The CDR3 spans 12 residues. CDR3: CASSVGAYEQYF. The CDR3 nucleotides are TGTGCCAGCTCAGTCGGCGCCTACGAGCAGTACTTC. The variable domain in full, with the rest retrieved from reference TRBV18 and TRBJ2-7, is NAGVMQNPRHLVRRRGQEARLRCSPMKGHSHVYWYRQLPEEGLKFMVYLQKENIIDESGMPKERFSAEFPKEGPSILRIQQVVRGDSAAYFCASSVGAYEQYFGPGTRLTVT.

V usage is TRBV3-1 and J usage is TRBJ1-1; D may be TRBD1 (5 bases). There are 13 residues in the CDR3. CDR1 LGHDT and CDR2 YNNKEL come from the germline V gene (reference sequence). V lost 1 base and J lost 6, with 9 bases in between. CDR3: CASSQAGRPEAFF. The DNA of the CDR3 is TGTGCCAGCAGCCAAGCAGGGAGACCTGAAGCTTTCTTT.

The genes are TRBV7-3 and TRBJ1-2, with 10 bases aligning to TRBD1. This CDR3 has 13 residues. Germline CDR1 and CDR2: SGHTA and FQGTGA. V shed 4 bases and J 8 bases; nucleotides not matched to a gene: 4. The CDR3, as DNA: TGTGCCAGCAGCTCGGGACAGGGGAGGGGCTACACCTTC. Amino acids: CASSSGQGRGYTF.

The CDR3 coding sequence is TGCAGTGCTCCAATTATCGACAGGGCGAATGGCTACACCTTC. Encoded protein: CSAPIIDRANGYTF. The rearrangement uses TRBV20-1 and TRBJ1-2, with 7 bases fitting TRBD1. V was clipped by 5 bases and J by 6 bases; unmatched bases: 12. The germline CDR1 and CDR2 sequences are DFQATT and SNEGSKA (reference sequence). The length of the CDR3 is 14 residues.

The chain joins TRBV5-1 to TRBJ2-7; D possibly matches TRBD1 or TRBD2 (7 bases each). V lost 2 bases and J 3 bases, leaving 24 bases between the germline ends. CDR1 is SGHRS, CDR2 YFSETQ, per germline. This CDR3 has 18 residues. CDR3 amino acids: CASSLGPPGAGQSYEQYF. The CDR3 region has the DNA TGCGCCAGCAGCTTAGGACCCCCGGGAGCGGGACAGAGCTACGAGCAGTACTTC.

This clonotype was observed a single time. J is TRBJ2-1 and V is TRBV7-3; tentatively, D is TRBD1 (6 bases). The germline V and J ends were trimmed by 5 bases and 7 bases, with 12 bases remaining between them. This CDR3 comprises 13 residues. Germline V CDR1 and CDR2: SGHTA, FQGTGA. The CDR3 DNA is TGTGCCAGCAGCCACGACAGGTATAATGAGCAGTTCTTC. Residues: CASSHDRYNEQFF. The full variable domain, with the rest looked up from reference TRBV7-3 and TRBJ2-1, is GAGVSQTPSNKVTEKGKYVELRCDPISGHTALYWYRQSLGQGPEFLIYFQGTGAADDSGLPNDRFFAVRPEGSVSTLKIQRTERGDSAVYLCASSHDRYNEQFFGPGTRLTVL.

The CDR3 here is CASSLSGRAGDTQYF. CDR3 nucleotide sequence: TGTGCCAGCAGCTTAAGCGGGAGGGCGGGCGATACGCAGTATTTT. This rearrangement joins TRBV5-4 to TRBJ2-3; 10 nucleotides agree with TRBD2. This CDR3 region has 15 residues. V was clipped by 2 bases and J by 6 bases; unmatched bases: 6. In germline, CDR1 is SGHNT, CDR2 YYREEE (reference sequence).

CDR3 DNA: TGTGCCAGTAGTATGCCCGACAGCGGGGGTACCGGGGAGCTGTTTTTT. Its translation: CASSMPDSGGTGELFF. The chain carries TRBV19 and TRBJ2-2; 8 bases line up with TRBD2. This CDR3 region has 16 residues. V gave up 3 bases and J gave up 5 bases; unmatched junction bases: 8. Germline V gives CDR1 LNHDA, CDR2 SQIVND (reference sequence). Full variable domain (missing parts from reference TRBV19 and TRBJ2-2): DGGITQSPKYLFRKEGQNVTLSCEQNLNHDAMYWYRQDPGQGLRLIYYSQIVNDFQKGDIAEGYSVSREKKESFPLTVTSAQKNPTAFYLCASSMPDSGGTGELFFGEGSRLTVL.

This chain connects TRBV2 to TRBJ1-6; D ambiguous. This CDR3 spans 15 amino acids. V shed 6 bases and J shed 4 bases, with 13 bases lying between them. Germline V lookup: CDR1 SNHLY, CDR2 FYNNEI. CDR3 sequence (DNA): TGTGCCAGCAGGGAGGGAGGGTATTATAATTCACCCCTCCACTTT. Protein product: CASREGGYYNSPLHF.

This chain joins TRBV6-5 and TRBJ2-7; D is uncertain. This CDR3 is built from 13 residues. Between the trimmed V and J ends, which lost 7 bases and 0 bases, there was a span of 10 bases. Germline CDR1 reads MNHEY; CDR2 reads SVGAGI. The CDR3, as DNA: TGTGCCAGCACCCTATCCTACTCCTACGAGCAGTACTTC. Amino acid sequence: CASTLSYSYEQYF.

The chain employs TRBV20-1 and TRBJ2-1; a possible D gene is TRBD1 (6 bases). Germline V gene sequence: CDR1 DFQATT, CDR2 SNEGSKA (reference sequence). This CDR3 comprises 14 residues. Deletions cut 5 bases from V and 5 bases from J, with 16 bases between. This chain's CDR3 is CSAGSGQGNNEQFF. The CDR3 DNA is TGCAGTGCTGGGTCGGGACAAGGGAACAATGAGCAGTTCTTC.

The chain uses TRBV29-1 and TRBJ2-5; 10 nucleotides match TRBD1. Germline values: CDR1 SQVTM, CDR2 ANQGSEA. CDR3 length: 13 amino acids. The trim removed 7 bases at V and 4 bases at J, leaving 6 bases unmatched. The CDR3 loop reads CSADRGRGETQYF. CDR3 coding DNA: TGCAGCGCCGACAGGGGGCGCGGAGAGACCCAGTACTTC.

The J gene is TRBJ2-1, the V gene TRBV6-1; 12 nucleotides line up with TRBD2. The junction had 8 bases not matched to a gene; V was cut back by 6 bases and J by 5 bases. The germline gives CDR1 MNHNS, CDR2 SASEGT. This CDR3 has 16 amino acids. The CDR3 spells CASSRSGLAGHNEQFF. The DNA of the CDR3 is TGTGCCAGCAGCCGAAGTGGACTAGCGGGACACAATGAGCAGTTCTTC.

J is TRBJ2-7 and V is TRBV7-2, with no clear D. Germline V lookup: CDR1 SGHTA, CDR2 FQGNSA. The CDR3 is made up of 15 amino acids. V shed 7 bases and J shed 0 bases, with 16 bases lying between them. CDR3 residues: CASNLWAESSYEQYF. Here the CDR3 DNA reads TGTGCCAGCAACCTGTGGGCAGAGAGCTCCTACGAGCAGTACTTC.

The chain employs TRBV28 and TRBJ2-7; the match to TRBD1 covers 8 bases. The germline CDR1 and CDR2 sequences are MDHEN and SYDVKM. V was pared by 4 bases and J by 0 bases, with 8 bases of the junction left unmatched. The CDR3 is 16 residues long. The CDR3 region has the DNA TGTGCCAGCAGTTCACCCGGGACAGGAAGCTCCTACGAGCAGTACTTC. It encodes CASSSPGTGSSYEQYF.